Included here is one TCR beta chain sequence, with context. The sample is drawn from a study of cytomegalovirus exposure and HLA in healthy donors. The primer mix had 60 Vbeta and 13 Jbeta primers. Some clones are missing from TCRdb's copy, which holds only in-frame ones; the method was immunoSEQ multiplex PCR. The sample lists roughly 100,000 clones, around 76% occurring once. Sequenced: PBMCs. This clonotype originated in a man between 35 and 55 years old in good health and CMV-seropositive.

The chain's CDR3 is CASGRGLAGGDEQYF. The CDR3 bases are TGTGCTAGTGGCCGCGGACTAGCGGGAGGAGACGAGCAGTACTTC. The chain uses TRBV12-5 and TRBJ2-7; 14 bases align to TRBD2. The CDR3 covers 15 residues. J lost 5 bases, V lost 6 bases, and 6 bases had no gene match. Germline-derived CDR1 and CDR2 are LGHNT and FRNRAP.